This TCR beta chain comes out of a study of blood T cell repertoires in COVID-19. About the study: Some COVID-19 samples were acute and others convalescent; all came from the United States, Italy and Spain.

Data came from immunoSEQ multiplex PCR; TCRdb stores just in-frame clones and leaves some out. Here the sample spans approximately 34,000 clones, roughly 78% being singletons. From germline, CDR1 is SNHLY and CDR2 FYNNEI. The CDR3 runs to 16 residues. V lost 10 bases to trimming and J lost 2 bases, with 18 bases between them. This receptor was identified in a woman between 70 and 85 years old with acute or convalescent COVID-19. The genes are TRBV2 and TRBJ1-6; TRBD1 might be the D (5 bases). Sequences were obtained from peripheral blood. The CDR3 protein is CATHGGVKPYNSPLHF. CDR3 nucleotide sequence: TGTGCCACCCATGGGGGGGTGAAGCCCTATAATTCACCCCTCCACTTT.